Below are 9 T cell receptor beta chains sequenced from a single sample in a study of cytomegalovirus exposure and HLA in healthy donors. Researchers ran the PCR with 60 Vbeta and 13 Jbeta primers. The protocol was immunoSEQ multiplex PCR, while the TCRdb copy is restricted to in-frame clones and leaves out a portion. Here the sample spans about 50,000 clones, about three quarters being singletons. Sample: PBMCs. Receptors were obtained from a young man in good health and CMV-seropositive.

The CDR3 spells CATSRNRGGSYEQYF. As DNA, the CDR3 is TGTGCCACCAGCAGGAATCGGGGGGGGAGCTACGAGCAGTACTTC. The J gene is TRBJ2-7, the V gene TRBV15, with 8 nucleotides matching TRBD2. The V segment lost 3 bases and the J segment 3 bases; nucleotides outside the gene matches: 7. This CDR3 is 15 amino acids long. The germline V gene encodes CDR1 LNHNV and CDR2 YYDKDF (reference sequence).

The chain couples TRBV18 to TRBJ2-3; TRBD2 aligns across 13 bases. The CDR3 covers 15 residues. Per the germline V gene, CDR1 is KGHSH and CDR2 is LQKENI. The V and J ends lost 5 bases and 3 bases, in that order; junction bases with no gene match: 2. The CDR3 loop is CASSSTSGGTDTQYF. The CDR3 DNA follows: TGTGCCAGCTCATCGACTAGCGGGGGGACAGATACGCAGTATTTT.

V and J are TRBV11-2 and TRBJ2-3; D is uncertain. Trimming removed 1 base at V and 10 bases at J, with 9 bases between. Germline CDR1 SGHAT, CDR2 FQNNGV. The CDR3 is made up of 12 amino acids. CDR3 DNA sequence: TGTGCCAGCAGCTTAGGGCTAGAGGCGCAGTATTTT. It encodes CASSLGLEAQYF.

The V gene is TRBV11-2, the J gene TRBJ1-2; TRBD1 matches at 8 bases. The ends lost 1 base at V and 6 bases at J; junction bases unmatched: 1. Germline lookup yields CDR1 SGHAT and CDR2 FQNNGV. This CDR3 has 13 amino acids. The CDR3 sequence: CASSLGTGNGYTF. In DNA, the CDR3 is TGTGCCAGCAGCTTAGGGACAGGGAATGGCTACACCTTC.

This sequence joins TRBV13 and TRBJ2-5, with 8 bases identical to TRBD1. This CDR3 has 13 residues. The V segment lost 4 bases and the J segment 5 bases; nucleotides outside the gene matches: 3. CDR1 and CDR2 from the germline V gene are PRHDT and FYEKMQ (reference sequence). The CDR3 DNA reads TGTGCCAGCAGCTCCCGACAGGGGGAGACCCAGTACTTC. This gives the protein CASSSRQGETQYF.

The V call is TRBV7-6, the J call TRBJ1-5; D is perhaps TRBD1 (5 bases). This CDR3 spans 13 amino acids. Germline V gene lookup returns CDR1 SGHVS and CDR2 FNYEAQ. V was clipped by 5 bases and J by 7 bases, with 12 bases between them. CDR3 amino acids: CASSLSGGQPQHF. In nucleotides, the CDR3 is TGTGCCAGCAGCCTCTCGGGGGGACAGCCCCAGCATTTT. Full variable domain (outside the CDR3, taken from reference TRBV7-6 and TRBJ1-5): GAGVSQSPRYKVTKRGQDVALRCDPISGHVSLYWYRQALGQGPEFLTYFNYEAQQDKSGLPNDRFSAERPEGSISTLTIQRTEQRDSAMYRCASSLSGGQPQHFGDGTRLSIL.

The CDR3 nucleotides are TGTGCCAGCAGTCGCTGGGGGCCGGGACAGGGGATCAATGAGCAGTTCTTC. Its translation is CASSRWGPGQGINEQFF. The chain employs TRBV2 and TRBJ2-1, with 10 bases fitting TRBD1. The CDR3 runs to 17 residues. The V gene's germline CDR1 is SNHLY and CDR2 FYNNEI. Trimming cost V 5 bases and J 6 bases; bases outside gene matches: 13. Filled out from reference TRBV2 and TRBJ2-1, the complete variable domain reads EPEVTQTPSHQVTQMGQEVILRCVPISNHLYFYWYRQILGQKVEFLVSFYNNEISEKSEIFDDQFSVERPDGSNFTLKIRSTKLEDSAMYFCASSRWGPGQGINEQFFGPGTRLTVL.

The chain has TRBV5-1 and TRBJ2-1; TRBD2 might be the D (7 bases). Germline lookup yields CDR1 SGHRS and CDR2 YFSETQ. CDR3 size: 16 residues. Trimming shortened V by 3 bases and J by 4 bases, and 17 bases separated the two germline ends. In nucleotides, the CDR3 is TGCGCCAGCAGCTCCCAGGCGGGGGCGCTTTACAATGAGCAGTTCTTC. Protein sequence: CASSSQAGALYNEQFF.

V usage is TRBV7-2 and J usage is TRBJ2-2; 7 bases agree with TRBD1. CDR1 is SGHTA and CDR2 is FQGNSA in the germline V gene. V was clipped by 2 bases and J by 7 bases; unmatched bases: 4. The CDR3 extends over 14 amino acids. The CDR3 nucleotides read TGTGCCAGCAGCTTAAACAGGGGTGACGGGGAGCTGTTTTTT. Its translation is CASSLNRGDGELFF.